This T cell receptor (beta chain) was captured in a study of T cells after yellow fever vaccination. CDR1 SGHVT and CDR2 SQSDAQ come from the germline V gene. V was clipped by 5 bases and J by 3 bases, with 8 bases between them. This CDR3 has 12 residues. In this sample, this clonotype turned up a few times. TCRdb re-analysed the 5' RACE reads in MiXCR, keeping a single row per CDR3 protein. In the table there are approximately 510,000 distinct CDR3 sequences, 20% to 25% of which are singletons. The chain links TRBV7-4 to TRBJ2-7; D gene unclear. The sequence came from a man between 18 and 35 years old who received the YFV17D yellow fever vaccine. The material sequenced was PBMCs, taken less than 25 days after the first yellow fever vaccination. The CDR3 reads CASSPSYYEQYF. The CDR3 bases are TGTGCCAGCAGCCCGTCCTACTACGAGCAGTACTTC.